These 25 T cell receptor beta chains were all obtained from the same sample, sequenced in a study of cytomegalovirus exposure and HLA in healthy donors. The PCR made use of 60 Vbeta and 13 Jbeta primers. The repertoire was sequenced with immunoSEQ multiplex PCR; TCRdb's copy has only in-frame clones and lacks some. The repertoire holds about 59,000 clones, with 65% to 80% as singletons. Sample: PBMCs. The receptors originated from a young man in good health and CMV-seropositive.

The V gene is TRBV11-2, the J gene TRBJ1-6, with D possibly being TRBD1 (5 bases). The germline V gene encodes CDR1 SGHAT and CDR2 FQNNGV. V gave up 1 base and J gave up 7 bases, with 14 bases separating them. This CDR3 contains 16 residues. CDR3 loop: CASSLAGREGNSPLHF. The CDR3 DNA reads as TGTGCCAGCAGCTTAGCCGGCAGGGAGGGCAATTCACCCCTCCACTTT.

The rearrangement links TRBV6-1 to TRBJ1-5, with D uncertain. This CDR3 region has 15 residues. The V gene's germline CDR1 is MNHNS and CDR2 SASEGT. The V and J ends lost 2 bases and 5 bases respectively, with 13 bases between them. Written as DNA, the CDR3 is TGTGCCAGCAGTGAAACTAGGGCAGGTTATCAGCCCCAGCATTTT. It specifies CASSETRAGYQPQHF.

This clone was seen a few times. The V gene is TRBV28, the J gene TRBJ1-2; 9 positions match TRBD1. Germline CDR1 is MDHEN and CDR2 is SYDVKM. CDR3 length: 16 residues. The V and J ends lost 6 bases and 5 bases, in that order; junction bases with no gene match: 13. The DNA for the CDR3 is TGTGCCAGCAGCTTCGCAACGGGACAGGGAAAATATGGCTACACCTTC. Translating it yields CASSFATGQGKYGYTF.

J is TRBJ2-2 and V is TRBV18; TRBD1 is a possible D gene (6 bases). The V end was cut by 6 bases, the J end by 6 bases, with 11 bases between. The CDR3 has 13 residues. Germline V gene sequence: CDR1 KGHSH, CDR2 LQKENI. In DNA, the CDR3 is TGTGCCAGCTCGCGAACAGGGTCCGGGGAGCTGTTTTTT. Protein: CASSRTGSGELFF. Together with reference TRBV18 and TRBJ2-2, the CDR3 gives the full variable domain: NAGVMQNPRHLVRRRGQEARLRCSPMKGHSHVYWYRQLPEEGLKFMVYLQKENIIDESGMPKERFSAEFPKEGPSILRIQQVVRGDSAAYFCASSRTGSGELFFGEGSRLTVL.

The chain recombines TRBV15 with TRBJ2-5; perhaps TRBD2 as D (5 bases). The germline gives CDR1 LNHNV, CDR2 YYDKDF (reference sequence). Trimming took off 7 bases at V and 2 bases at J, with 8 bases between the two ends. The CDR3 consists of 12 residues. This chain's CDR3 is CATTTGQETQYF. The DNA for the CDR3 is TGTGCCACCACCACGGGACAAGAGACCCAGTACTTC.

For the CDR3, the DNA is TGTGCCAGCAGCTTGGAGCTAGCGGGGGGCCTCTCCTACGAGCAGTACTTC. It codes for CASSLELAGGLSYEQYF. V is TRBV5-6 and J is TRBJ2-5, with 11 bases aligning to TRBD2. With the DNA end fitting TRBJ2-7 better, the J assignment may be wrong. Germline V gives CDR1 SGHDT, CDR2 YYEEEE. This CDR3 has 17 residues.

The CDR3: CASSLRVQETQYF. The CDR3 region has the DNA TGTGCCAGCAGCTTGAGGGTCCAAGAGACCCAGTACTTC. The J gene is TRBJ2-5, the V gene TRBV11-1, with D possibly being TRBD2 (5 bases). Trimming took off 3 bases at V and 1 base at J, with 6 bases between the two ends. Germline V lookup: CDR1 SGHAT, CDR2 FQDESV (reference sequence). CDR3 length: 13 residues.

The chain uses TRBV4-2 and TRBJ2-3; D perhaps matches TRBD2 (6 bases). V was trimmed by 0 bases and J by 11 bases, leaving 21 bases between them. CDR1 and CDR2 (germline): LGHNA, YNFKEQ. This CDR3 comprises 16 residues. The CDR3 sequence is CASSQEGGSSFRVQYF. The CDR3 DNA follows: TGTGCCAGCAGCCAAGAAGGAGGGTCTAGCTTTCGGGTGCAGTATTTT.

This sequence joins TRBV7-9 and TRBJ2-4; 7 bases fit TRBD1. In germline, CDR1 is SEHNR, CDR2 FQNEAQ (reference sequence). The CDR3 has 15 amino acids. Losses at the gene ends were 3 bases for V and 7 bases for J; bases not matched to a gene: 9. The CDR3 DNA sequence: TGTGCCAGCAGCTTGGTTGAGGGGGCAGAGAACATTCAGTACTTC. This encodes CASSLVEGAENIQYF.

The chain carries TRBV11-2 and TRBJ1-4; TRBD1 might be the D (5 bases). The germline V and J ends were trimmed by 4 bases and 5 bases, with 11 bases remaining between them. Germline V CDR1 and CDR2: SGHAT, FQNNGV. The length of the CDR3 is 14 residues. CDR3 amino acids: CASSWRGGNEKLFF. Here the CDR3 DNA reads TGTGCCAGCAGCTGGAGGGGTGGGAATGAAAAACTGTTTTTT.

This clone showed up just a few times. The chain recombines TRBV5-6 with TRBJ1-6; 8 nucleotides match TRBD1. V gave up 4 bases and J gave up 6 bases; unmatched junction bases: 9. The CDR3 runs 16 residues. Germline V gives CDR1 SGHDT, CDR2 YYEEEE. CDR3 loop: CASSPYPRGPNSPLHF. The CDR3 nucleotides are TGTGCCAGCAGCCCGTACCCCAGGGGGCCTAATTCACCCCTCCACTTT.

This clone was seen just once. V and J are TRBV19 and TRBJ1-2; D may be TRBD1 (6 bases). The CDR3 is made up of 15 amino acids. The V and J ends lost 7 bases and 6 bases respectively, with 21 bases between them. In germline, CDR1 is LNHDA, CDR2 SQIVND (reference sequence). The CDR3 DNA follows: TGTGCCAGTACCTCGGGACACCCGGCTGGAAATGGCTACACCTTC. Amino acids: CASTSGHPAGNGYTF.

J is TRBJ2-7 and V is TRBV7-9; D possibly corresponds to TRBD1 (6 bases). In germline, CDR1 is SEHNR, CDR2 FQNEAQ (reference sequence). The CDR3 is 12 residues long. Trimming took 8 bases from V and 5 from J, leaving 13 bases between them. CDR3 coding DNA: TGTGCCAGCCATAGAGAGGGGGACGAGCAGTACTTC. Protein sequence: CASHREGDEQYF.

This clone was seen a few times. The chain carries TRBV5-1 and TRBJ2-7, with 12 bases identical to TRBD2. The CDR3 spans 15 residues. The V gene's germline CDR1 is SGHRS and CDR2 YFSETQ. Germline trimming cut 2 bases from V and 3 bases from J; bases unmatched to any gene: 3. As DNA, the CDR3 is TGCGCCAGCAGCTTCCTAGCGGGGGGGATCTACGAGCAGTACTTC. It is translated as CASSFLAGGIYEQYF.

This chain joins TRBV5-8 and TRBJ1-5, with D possibly TRBD1 on 5 matching bases. Germline lookup yields CDR1 SGHTS and CDR2 YDEGEE. Trimming took 0 bases from V and 5 from J, leaving 12 bases between them. CDR3 length equals 15 residues. The CDR3 coding sequence is TGTGCCAGCAGCTTGGTGTCTGGGGCTTATCAGCCCCAGCATTTT. Protein: CASSLVSGAYQPQHF. The full variable domain, in which reference TRBV5-8 and TRBJ1-5 provide the parts outside the CDR3, is EAGVTQSPTHLIKTRGQQATLRCSPISGHTSVYWYQQALGLGLQFLLWYDEGEERNRGNFPPRFSGRQFPNYSSELNVNALELEDSALYLCASSLVSGAYQPQHFGDGTRLSIL.

The chain has TRBV4-1 and TRBJ1-5; D is possibly TRBD1 (5 bases). V lost 0 bases and J 3 bases, leaving 12 bases between the germline ends. The germline V gene has CDR1 MGHRA and CDR2 YSYEKL. The CDR3 is made up of 16 amino acids. CDR3 DNA sequence: TGCGCCAGCAGCCAAGATGGTCAGGGACTCAATCAGCCCCAGCATTTT. Translating gives CASSQDGQGLNQPQHF.

This chain joins TRBV2 and TRBJ1-4; D possibly corresponds to TRBD1 (6 bases). V lost 7 bases to trimming and J lost 5 bases, with 11 bases between them. Germline CDR1 reads SNHLY; CDR2 reads FYNNEI. The CDR3 has 13 amino acids. DNA of the CDR3: TGTGCCAGCATGAGGGACAAGAATGAAAAACTGTTTTTT. Protein: CASMRDKNEKLFF.

With respect to this clone: One end of the junction is discordant with germline, which a read error may explain. CDR3 DNA sequence: TGTGCCAGCAGCCGAGCAGGGCATGGCTACCCCTTC. As protein: CASSRAGHGYPF. V gene TRBV11-3 combines with J gene TRBJ1-2, with D perhaps TRBD1 (5 bases). Looked up from germline, CDR1 is SGHNT and CDR2 is YENEEA. This CDR3 has 12 residues.

The chain carries TRBV9 and TRBJ2-5; the D gene is possibly TRBD2 (6 bases). V lost 3 bases and J 1 base, leaving 13 bases between the germline ends. The CDR3 is made up of 15 amino acids. The V gene's germline CDR1 is SGDLS and CDR2 YYNGEE. The DNA of the CDR3 is TGTGCCAGCAGCGGACTGGGAGGAGTCCAAGAGACCCAGTACTTC. Translated, it gives CASSGLGGVQETQYF.

This chain connects TRBV19 to TRBJ2-5; D is possibly TRBD2 (5 bases). Germline V CDR1 and CDR2: LNHDA, SQIVND (reference sequence). The CDR3 contains 13 residues. V was trimmed by 8 bases and J by 1 base, leaving 11 bases between them. CDR3 in DNA: TGTGCCAGTGGTACTAGTACCCAAGAGACCCAGTACTTC. Encoded protein: CASGTSTQETQYF.

The V and J genes are TRBV28 and TRBJ1-1, with 9 bases that match TRBD1. Germline loops: CDR1 MDHEN, CDR2 SYDVKM. The CDR3 consists of 16 residues. With V trimmed by 5 bases and J by 6 bases, 13 bases remained unmatched. The CDR3 loop is CASSRSWGQGVAEAFF. The DNA of the CDR3 is TGTGCCAGCAGTCGTAGCTGGGGACAGGGTGTTGCTGAAGCTTTCTTT.

This chain uses TRBV19 with TRBJ1-2; D is ambiguous. The CDR3 has 14 residues. Germline assignment: CDR1 LNHDA and CDR2 SQIVND (reference sequence). Trimming took off 5 bases at V and 1 base at J, with 11 bases between the two ends. The DNA for the CDR3 is TGTGCCAGTAGTCTTGACTCCCGTAACTATGGCTACACCTTC. Protein sequence: CASSLDSRNYGYTF.

The chain couples TRBV30 to TRBJ1-2, with 7 bases fitting TRBD1. The CDR3 loop spans 13 amino acids. J lost 0 bases, V lost 4 bases, and 2 bases had no gene match. Germline CDR1 GTSNPN, CDR2 SVGIG (reference sequence). The CDR3 sequence: CAWNRGTNYGYTF. CDR3 bases: TGTGCCTGGAACAGGGGAACTAACTATGGCTACACCTTC.

In this sample, this clone turned up once. The chain employs TRBV9 and TRBJ1-2, with 9 bases matching TRBD1. The V gene end was trimmed by 4 bases and the J gene end by 4 bases; junction bases not matched to a gene: 8. The germline gives CDR1 SGDLS, CDR2 YYNGEE. CDR3 size: 15 residues. The CDR3 is CASSKQDRGSYGYTF. In nucleotides, the CDR3 is TGTGCCAGCAGCAAACAGGACAGGGGCTCCTATGGCTACACCTTC.

This rearrangement joins TRBV27 to TRBJ2-7, with 9 positions matching TRBD1. Germline CDR1 reads MNHEY; CDR2 reads SMNVEV (reference sequence). This CDR3 region has 15 residues. Unmatched junction bases numbered 8, after V lost 2 bases and J lost 6 bases. The CDR3 region has the DNA TGTGCCAGCAGTTTACTTACAGGGGGCGCGGGCGAGCAGTACTTC. Protein: CASSLLTGGAGEQYF.